A selection of T cell receptor beta chains follows, all from one sample in a study of control samples from healthy donors and cancer patients. TCRdb keeps only in-frame clones here, not all; method: immunoSEQ multiplex PCR. The table records around 190,000 clones, roughly 92% of them present only once. The sample comprised blood. These receptors all come from a man aged 30 to 45 in good health. Each CDR3 is given with its conserved first and last residue. Fields, in order: J gene, V gene, CDR3 protein.

j_gene: TRBJ2-7; v_gene: TRBV12-3/TRBV12-4; CDR3aa: CASSWVGQPEQYF
j_gene: TRBJ1-5; v_gene: TRBV5-1; CDR3aa: CASSPGLTGQPQHF
j_gene: TRBJ1-6; v_gene: TRBV30; CDR3aa: CAWSADSYSPLHF
j_gene: TRBJ1-2; v_gene: TRBV11-2; CDR3aa: CASSAGPMDGYTF
j_gene: TRBJ2-7; v_gene: TRBV4-2; CDR3aa: CAGSQDRQGIYEQYF
j_gene: TRBJ1-1; v_gene: TRBV19; CDR3aa: CASRGGWDEAFF
j_gene: TRBJ1-3; v_gene: TRBV7-2; CDR3aa: CASSLRPAYSGNTIYF
j_gene: TRBJ2-5; v_gene: TRBV7-3; CDR3aa: CASSLGAWGEETQYF
j_gene: TRBJ2-3; v_gene: TRBV24-1; CDR3aa: CATSDRRGLSDTQYF
j_gene: TRBJ2-2; v_gene: TRBV4-1; CDR3aa: CASSQVAGGAGELFF
j_gene: TRBJ2-3; v_gene: TRBV7-6; CDR3aa: CASSPPSGRVSTDTQYF
j_gene: TRBJ1-1; v_gene: TRBV5-8; CDR3aa: CASSGKQGSADTEAFF
j_gene: TRBJ2-6; v_gene: TRBV25-1; CDR3aa: CASSEMSGVAGANVLTF